This T cell receptor (beta chain) came from a study of blood T cell repertoires in COVID-19. This table comes from immunoSEQ multiplex PCR, and its TCRdb copy is limited to in-frame clones, with some not included. This sample has over 300,000 clones, with 85% found just once. CDR1 is LNHDA and CDR2 is SQIVND in the germline V gene (reference sequence). V was pared by 1 base and J by 1 base, with 11 bases between. CDR3 length equals 16 residues. The specimen was peripheral blood. The TCR sequence derives from a human donor in a cohort sampled during active COVID-19. The genes are TRBV19 and TRBJ1-5; D is ambiguous. CDR3 loop: CASSIVRGGSNQPQHF. In DNA, the CDR3 is TGTGCCAGTAGTATAGTCCGGGGAGGGAGCAATCAGCCCCAGCATTTT.